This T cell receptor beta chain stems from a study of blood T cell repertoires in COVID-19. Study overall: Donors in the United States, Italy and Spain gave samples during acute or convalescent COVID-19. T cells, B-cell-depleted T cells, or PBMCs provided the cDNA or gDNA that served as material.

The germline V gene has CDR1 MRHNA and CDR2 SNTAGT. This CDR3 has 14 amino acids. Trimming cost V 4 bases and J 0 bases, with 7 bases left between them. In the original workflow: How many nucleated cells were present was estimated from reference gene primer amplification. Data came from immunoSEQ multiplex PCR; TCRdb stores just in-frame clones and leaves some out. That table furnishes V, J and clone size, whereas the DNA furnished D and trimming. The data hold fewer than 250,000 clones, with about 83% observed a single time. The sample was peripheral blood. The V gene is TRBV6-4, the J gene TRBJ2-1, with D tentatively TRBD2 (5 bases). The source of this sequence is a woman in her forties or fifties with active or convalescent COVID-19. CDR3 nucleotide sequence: TGTGCCAGCAGTGCAGAGGGCTCCTACAATGAGCAGTTCTTC. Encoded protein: CASSAEGSYNEQFF.